Shown below are 17 T cell receptor beta chains from a single sample sequenced in a study of PD-1 blockade in classical Hodgkin lymphoma. No patient escaped relapse after autologous stem cell transplantation, and brentuximab vedotin exposure varied. Profiling relied on immunoSEQ multiplex PCR, and the TCRdb table lists in-frame clones only, not all of them. The data show 15,000 or so clones, with around 80% seen just once and about 23% held by the top ten. Sequenced material: peripheral blood mononuclear cells (PBMCs), taken before the second cycle of nivolumab. The receptors here all came from a human donor with classical Hodgkin lymphoma.

As DNA, the CDR3 is TGTGCCAGCATGGGGGGCATGAACACTGAAGCTTTCTTT. Amino acids: CASMGGMNTEAFF. This chain links TRBV28 with TRBJ1-1; maybe TRBD1 (6 bases). Deletions cut 7 bases from V and 0 bases from J, with 9 bases between. Germline CDR1 and CDR2: MDHEN and SYDVKM. The CDR3 is 13 amino acids.

The chain employs TRBV19 and TRBJ1-1, with D maybe TRBD1 (5 bases). With 4 bases removed from V and 4 bases from J, the gap between germline ends came to 16 bases. CDR3 length: 15 residues. In germline, CDR1 is LNHDA, CDR2 SQIVND (reference sequence). The CDR3 coding sequence is TGTGCCAGTAGTACGAAGGGACGGGTGGTCACTGAAGCTTTCTTT. It translates to CASSTKGRVVTEAFF.

The V and J genes are TRBV5-1 and TRBJ2-3; D might be TRBD2 (5 bases). Trimming removed 1 base at V and 0 bases at J, with 15 bases between. The CDR3 is 17 amino acids. CDR1 is SGHRS and CDR2 is YFSETQ in the germline V gene. The CDR3 region has the DNA TGCGCCAGCAGCTTGTGGGTACTGCGCGGGAGCACAGATACGCAGTATTTT. It encodes CASSLWVLRGSTDTQYF.

The V call is TRBV28, the J call TRBJ2-7, with 8 bases fitting TRBD1. V lost 3 bases, J lost 3 bases, and 4 bases stayed unmatched. The CDR3 length is 14 residues. Germline V gene sequence: CDR1 MDHEN, CDR2 SYDVKM. CDR3 in amino acids: CASSFSDRGYEQYF. The DNA for the CDR3 is TGTGCCAGCAGTTTCTCTGACAGGGGCTACGAGCAGTACTTC. Full variable domain (remainder filled in from reference TRBV28 and TRBJ2-7): DVKVTQSSRYLVKRTGEKVFLECVQDMDHENMFWYRQDPGLGLRLIYFSYDVKMKEKGDIPEGYSVSREKKERFSLILESASTNQTSMYLCASSFSDRGYEQYFGPGTRLTVT.

The V gene is TRBV19, the J gene TRBJ1-2; TRBD1 matches 7 bases. The V segment lost 3 bases and the J segment 0 bases; nucleotides outside the gene matches: 13. The CDR3 contains 18 residues. CDR1 and CDR2 from the germline V gene are LNHDA and SQIVND (reference sequence). The CDR3 protein is CASSIRGSWDRPNYGYTF. The CDR3 bases are TGTGCCAGTAGTATTCGAGGGAGTTGGGACAGACCTAACTATGGCTACACCTTC.

The V and J genes are TRBV5-5 and TRBJ2-5; a possible D gene is TRBD1 (6 bases). CDR3 length: 13 amino acids. CDR1 is SGHKS, CDR2 YYEKEE, per germline (reference sequence). Trimming left V 2 bases short and J 5 bases short, with 10 bases between. CDR3 amino acids: CASSFQGKETQYF. In DNA, the CDR3 is TGTGCCAGCAGCTTCCAGGGGAAGGAGACCCAGTACTTC.

As DNA, the CDR3 is TGTGCCAGCAGCAGAAGAGACAGGGGAGACTATGGCTACACCTTC. It yields the protein CASSRRDRGDYGYTF. The chain combines TRBV28 with TRBJ1-2, with 8 bases identical to TRBD1. This CDR3 region has 15 residues. The junction had 9 bases not matched to a gene; V was cut back by 6 bases and J by 3 bases. Germline CDR1 and CDR2: MDHEN and SYDVKM.

The chain carries TRBV5-6 and TRBJ2-1; D uncertain. This CDR3 is built from 13 residues. CDR1 and CDR2 (germline): SGHDT, YYEEEE. V lost 2 bases and J 4 bases, leaving 7 bases between the germline ends. CDR3: CASSLRQYNEQFF. In DNA form, the CDR3 reads TGTGCCAGCAGCTTACGGCAGTACAATGAGCAGTTCTTC.

The V gene is TRBV2, the J gene TRBJ1-2, with 7 positions matching TRBD1. The CDR3 consists of 12 residues. Looked up from germline, CDR1 is SNHLY and CDR2 is FYNNEI. The CDR3 sequence is CAGGQDAYGYTF. The CDR3 bases are TGTGCGGGAGGACAGGACGCCTATGGCTACACCTTC.

DNA of the CDR3: TGTGCCAGCTCACCACCTGGAGTACAGGGGTACACTGAAGCTTTCTTT. As protein: CASSPPGVQGYTEAFF. The V call is TRBV18, the J call TRBJ1-1; 7 bases match TRBD1. The germline V gene encodes CDR1 KGHSH and CDR2 LQKENI. With 0 bases clipped from V and 3 bases from J, the junction kept 7 bases outside the gene matches. This CDR3 contains 16 residues.

The chain combines TRBV27 with TRBJ2-3; D uncertain. Trimming removed 3 bases at V and 2 bases at J, with 6 bases between. CDR3 length: 13 amino acids. From germline, CDR1 is MNHEY and CDR2 SMNVEV (reference sequence). The CDR3 DNA follows: TGTGCCAGCAGTTTGTTCACCACAGATACGCAGTATTTT. Residues: CASSLFTTDTQYF.

J is TRBJ2-7 and V is TRBV9; 9 bases match TRBD1. Trimming removed 4 bases from V and 5 bases from J; junction bases left unmatched: 16. The CDR3 has 17 amino acids. CDR1 and CDR2 (germline): SGDLS, YYNGEE. CDR3 bases: TGTGCCAGCAGCCCAAGGTGGTGGCCGGGACAGGGTGACGAGCAGTACTTC. Its translation is CASSPRWWPGQGDEQYF.

This sequence joins TRBV5-4 and TRBJ2-1, with D tentatively TRBD2 (5 bases). Per the germline V gene, CDR1 is SGHNT and CDR2 is YYREEE (reference sequence). Trimming left V 2 bases short and J 7 bases short, with 7 bases between. CDR3 size: 12 residues. The CDR3: CASSFWENEQFF. The CDR3, as DNA: TGTGCCAGCAGCTTTTGGGAGAATGAGCAGTTCTTC. The full variable domain, its missing parts supplied by reference TRBV5-4 and TRBJ2-1, is ETGVTQSPTHLIKTRGQQVTLRCSSQSGHNTVSWYQQALGQGPQFIFQYYREEENGRGNFPPRFSGLQFPNYSSELNVNALELDDSALYLCASSFWENEQFFGPGTRLTVL.

This rearrangement joins TRBV2 to TRBJ1-4; TRBD1 might be the D (6 bases). V lost 8 bases to trimming and J lost 8 bases, with 18 bases between them. Germline V lookup: CDR1 SNHLY, CDR2 FYNNEI. The CDR3 is made up of 14 amino acids. For the CDR3, the DNA is TGTGCCAGCCAGCGGGGGGCCGATAAGGAAAAACTGTTTTTT. Protein product: CASQRGADKEKLFF.

The chain links TRBV5-4 to TRBJ2-5; D unclear. V lost 2 bases, J lost 1 base, and 12 bases lay in between. This CDR3 is 15 amino acids long. The V gene's germline CDR1 is SGHNT and CDR2 YYREEE (reference sequence). The CDR3: CASSFGGVAQETQYF. The CDR3 DNA sequence: TGTGCCAGCAGCTTCGGTGGGGTAGCCCAAGAGACCCAGTACTTC.

This clone was detected a few times. The chain couples TRBV9 to TRBJ2-7; 7 bases align to TRBD1. V shed 2 bases, J shed 7 bases, and the junction held 9 bases outside the gene matches. Germline V CDR1 and CDR2: SGDLS, YYNGEE. CDR3 length: 14 amino acids. CDR3 sequence reads: CASSVRDSTEEQYF. As DNA, the CDR3 is TGTGCCAGCAGCGTCAGGGACAGTACGGAAGAGCAGTACTTC.

The genes are TRBV5-4 and TRBJ1-2; tentative D call: TRBD1 (6 bases). CDR1 and CDR2 (germline): SGHNT, YYREEE (reference sequence). The CDR3 consists of 17 residues. V lost 0 bases and J 2 bases, leaving 17 bases between the germline ends. The CDR3 spells CASSLGGRTDPNYGYTF. DNA for the CDR3: TGTGCCAGCAGCTTGGGGGGGCGGACAGATCCCAACTATGGCTACACCTTC.